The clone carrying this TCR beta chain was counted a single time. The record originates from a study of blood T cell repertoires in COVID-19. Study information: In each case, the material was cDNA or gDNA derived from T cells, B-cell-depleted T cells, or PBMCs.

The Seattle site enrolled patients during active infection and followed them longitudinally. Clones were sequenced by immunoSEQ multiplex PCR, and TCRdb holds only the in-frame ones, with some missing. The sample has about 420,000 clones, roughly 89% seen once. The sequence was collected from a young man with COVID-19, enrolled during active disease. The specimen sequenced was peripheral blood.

The CDR3 loop reads CASSRTGTGANVLTF. DNA of the CDR3: TGTGCCAGCAGCCGAACAGGGACTGGGGCCAACGTCCTGACTTTC. The rearrangement links TRBV5-4 to TRBJ2-6; D may be TRBD1 (6 bases). This CDR3 has 15 residues. Germline values: CDR1 SGHNT, CDR2 YYREEE (reference sequence). The ends were cut back, 4 bases at V and 2 bases at J, with 10 bases in the middle.